This entry lists 20 T cell receptor beta chains sequenced from one sample in a study of shared clonotypes between healthy human individuals. The table came from immunoSEQ multiplex PCR; TCRdb's copy has only in-frame clones and leaves some out. The sample contains some 2,100,000 clones, about 93% of which appear only once. The naive CD8 fraction comprised CD45RO-negative cells positively selected for CCR7 and excluded terminally differentiated effector memory CD45RA+ cells. Material: naive CD8+ T cells from PBMCs. The receptor source for this set is a man aged 18 to 35 in good health. Some clones in this sample may be carry-over from other donors' samples.

The chain uses TRBV29-1 and TRBJ1-2; unclear D gene. Germline CDR1 is SQVTM and CDR2 is ANQGSEA. The ends were cut back, 1 base at V and 8 bases at J, with 11 bases in the middle. This CDR3 comprises 12 residues. CDR3 DNA sequence: TGCAGCGTTGAAGTAGGTGGACGGGGCTACACCTTC. Protein sequence: CSVEVGGRGYTF.

V and J are TRBV7-6 and TRBJ2-7, with D perhaps TRBD1 or TRBD2 (5 bases each). CDR1 is SGHVS and CDR2 is FNYEAQ in the germline V gene. Trimming removed 4 bases at V and 0 bases at J, with 13 bases between. The CDR3 contains 15 residues. The CDR3 sequence is CASSSERGFSYEQYF. CDR3 nucleotides: TGTGCCAGCAGCTCCGAGAGGGGCTTCTCCTACGAGCAGTACTTC. Combining the CDR3 with reference TRBV7-6 and TRBJ2-7 gives the whole variable domain GAGVSQSPRYKVTKRGQDVALRCDPISGHVSLYWYRQALGQGPEFLTYFNYEAQQDKSGLPNDRFSAERPEGSISTLTIQRTEQRDSAMYRCASSSERGFSYEQYFGPGTRLTVT.

The chain links TRBV10-2 to TRBJ2-5, with D uncertain. Near its end, the DNA agrees better with TRBJ2-7, so the J call may be wrong. CDR1 is WSHSY and CDR2 is SAAADI in the germline V gene. The length of the CDR3 is 13 residues. CDR3 coding DNA: TGCGCCAGCACTGGGTCCCCCGCCTACGAGCAGTACTTC. It translates to CASTGSPAYEQYF.

This chain connects TRBV27 to TRBJ2-7; tentative D call: TRBD1 (6 bases). V was cut by 4 bases and J by 4 bases, with 14 bases left in between. Germline assignment: CDR1 MNHEY and CDR2 SMNVEV (reference sequence). The CDR3 runs to 14 residues. CDR3 nucleotides: TGTGCCAGCAGTTGGGCAGGGGAATCTTACGAGCAGTACTTC. Encoded protein: CASSWAGESYEQYF.

The V gene is TRBV7-9, the J gene TRBJ2-3, with D uncertain. The length of the CDR3 is 15 residues. Germline V gene data show CDR1 as SEHNR and CDR2 as FQNEAQ (reference sequence). V lost 1 base, J lost 5 bases, and 13 bases lay in between. CDR3 loop: CASSLEAYSLDTQYF. For the CDR3, the DNA is TGTGCCAGCAGCTTAGAGGCCTATTCTTTAGATACGCAGTATTTT.

This clone came up once. V and J are TRBV5-6 and TRBJ1-4; D remains ambiguous. Germline V gene sequence: CDR1 SGHDT, CDR2 YYEEEE. Trimming stripped 3 bases from V and 10 bases from J, with 10 bases between. This CDR3 comprises 12 residues. CDR3 amino acids: CASSSDGPKLFF. Here the CDR3 DNA reads TGTGCCAGCAGCTCGGACGGTCCAAAACTGTTTTTT.

The rearrangement uses TRBV4-1 and TRBJ2-7; 9 bases are a match to TRBD2. Germline lookup yields CDR1 MGHRA and CDR2 YSYEKL. Trimming cost V 3 bases and J 2 bases; bases outside gene matches: 11. The CDR3 consists of 17 residues. The CDR3 sequence: CASSQLPGLAVPYEQYF. Written as DNA, the CDR3 is TGCGCCAGCAGCCAGCTCCCGGGACTAGCCGTCCCCTACGAGCAGTACTTC.

This clone was found once. The chain is built from TRBV4-3 and TRBJ2-1, with TRBD2 identical over 8 bases. Germline lookup yields CDR1 LGHNA and CDR2 YSLEER. The CDR3 contains 16 residues. V dropped 4 bases and J dropped 5; count of bases not matched to a gene: 10. The CDR3 loop reads CASSLYREGLHNEQFF. The CDR3 region has the DNA TGCGCCAGCAGCCTTTATCGGGAGGGCCTCCACAATGAGCAGTTCTTC.

This clone was observed once. The V call is TRBV27, the J call TRBJ2-3; D gene unclear. The V gene's germline CDR1 is MNHEY and CDR2 SMNVEV (reference sequence). The length of the CDR3 is 16 residues. Trimming took 1 base from V and 0 from J, leaving 11 bases between them. Written as DNA, the CDR3 is TGTGCCAGCAGTTTATTACGCCCCAGTAGCACAGATACGCAGTATTTT. Amino acids: CASSLLRPSSTDTQYF.

The count of this clone is one. This chain links TRBV6-5 with TRBJ2-1; TRBD2 is a possible D gene (5 bases). Germline V gene data show CDR1 as MNHEY and CDR2 as SVGAGI. CDR3 length: 15 residues. Trimming removed 0 bases from V and 8 bases from J, with 14 bases in between. In DNA, the CDR3 is TGTGCCAGCAGTTACTCGGCTAGCTGGAGCGATGAGCAGTTCTTC. Translation gives CASSYSASWSDEQFF.

The rearrangement uses TRBV2 and TRBJ2-5; tentatively, D is TRBD2 (5 bases). In germline, CDR1 is SNHLY, CDR2 FYNNEI. The V end was cut by 2 bases, the J end by 2 bases, with 9 bases between. The CDR3 runs 14 residues. In DNA, the CDR3 is TGTGCCAGCAGTGAACCAGCGGAGCAAGAGACCCAGTACTTC. Protein product: CASSEPAEQETQYF.

The chain is built from TRBV15 and TRBJ2-3; 14 bases are shared with TRBD2. V was clipped by 6 bases and J by 3 bases; unmatched bases: 14. This CDR3 has 19 residues. CDR1 LNHNV and CDR2 YYDKDF come from the germline V gene (reference sequence). CDR3 sequence (DNA): TGTGCCACCAGACCAAAAATGCCGGGACTAGCGGGAGAAACAGATACGCAGTATTTT. Translating it yields CATRPKMPGLAGETDTQYF.

The gene calls are TRBV7-9 and TRBJ2-5, with 10 positions matching TRBD1. This CDR3 region has 16 residues. Per germline, CDR1 SEHNR and CDR2 FQNEAQ (reference sequence). The V gene end was trimmed by 2 bases and the J gene end by 5 bases; junction bases not matched to a gene: 8. The CDR3 coding sequence is TGTGCCAGCAGCTTATTGGGACAGGGGATGGGGGAGACCCAGTACTTC. The encoded protein is CASSLLGQGMGETQYF.

The gene calls are TRBV7-2 and TRBJ2-7, with a weak D call TRBD2 (6 bases). The CDR3 covers 15 residues. V lost 1 base and J 2 bases, leaving 12 bases between the germline ends. CDR1 is SGHTA, CDR2 FQGNSA, per germline. CDR3 residues: CASSLGAGSPYEQYF. Written as DNA, the CDR3 is TGTGCCAGCAGCTTAGGGGCGGGGAGTCCCTACGAGCAGTACTTC. Based on the CDR3 plus reference TRBV7-2 and TRBJ2-7, the full variable domain is GAGVSQSPSNKVTEKGKDVELRCDPISGHTALYWYRQSLGQGLEFLIYFQGNSAPDKSGLPSDRFSAERTGGSVSTLTIQRTQQEDSAVYLCASSLGAGSPYEQYFGPGTRLTVT.

This rearrangement joins TRBV4-3 to TRBJ1-3; D not certain. Germline lookup yields CDR1 LGHNA and CDR2 YSLEER. V was cut by 3 bases and J by 2 bases, with 8 bases left in between. The CDR3 has 14 residues. The CDR3 is CASSQGFAGNTIYF. CDR3 nucleotides: TGCGCCAGCAGCCAGGGATTTGCTGGAAACACCATATATTTT.

The chain links TRBV5-1 to TRBJ2-3, with 11 positions matching TRBD2. The CDR3 has 17 residues. Germline CDR1 and CDR2: SGHRS and YFSETQ. With V trimmed by 0 bases and J by 0 bases, 3 bases remained unmatched. This chain's CDR3 is CASSLDGTSGSTDTQYF. DNA for the CDR3: TGCGCCAGCAGCTTGGACGGGACTAGCGGAAGCACAGATACGCAGTATTTT.

The V gene is TRBV4-1, the J gene TRBJ2-2; D gene unclear. The CDR3 spans 12 residues. CDR1 MGHRA and CDR2 YSYEKL come from the germline V gene. Trimming removed 4 bases from V and 11 bases from J, with 11 bases in between. The CDR3 loop is CASSRRVGELFF. The DNA for the CDR3 is TGCGCCAGCAGCCGACGGGTAGGCGAGCTGTTTTTT.

This clone was seen just once. The rearrangement joins TRBV5-1 to TRBJ2-4; possibly TRBD1 or TRBD2 for D (5 bases each). The V gene lost 6 bases and the J gene lost 3 bases, with 19 bases spanning the gap. This CDR3 comprises 16 residues. Germline V CDR1 and CDR2: SGHRS, YFSETQ. CDR3 in amino acids: CASMRGLGLDKNIQYF. CDR3 DNA: TGCGCCAGCATGAGGGGTCTTGGGCTGGACAAAAACATTCAGTACTTC.

The V and J genes are TRBV9 and TRBJ2-7, with D uncertain. CDR1 and CDR2 (germline): SGDLS, YYNGEE. This CDR3 is built from 17 residues. V was trimmed by 3 bases and J by 5 bases, leaving 24 bases between them. CDR3 nucleotides: TGTGCCAGCAGCGCCTCTTCCCATAGTCCACCCCCAGACGAGCAGTACTTC. Translating it yields CASSASSHSPPPDEQYF.

This sequence joins TRBV5-1 and TRBJ2-7; TRBD1 agrees at 7 bases. CDR1 SGHRS and CDR2 YFSETQ come from the germline V gene. There are 15 residues in the CDR3. Trimming took 0 bases from V and 2 from J; bases not matched to a gene: 5. CDR3 bases: TGCGCCAGCAGCTTGGCCGGGACAGCGGCCTACGAGCAGTACTTC. It is translated as CASSLAGTAAYEQYF.